A selection of T cell receptor beta chains follows, all from one sample in a study of cytomegalovirus exposure and HLA in healthy donors. Measured with immunoSEQ multiplex PCR; TCRdb has only the in-frame clones, and not every one. The repertoire has some 140,000 clones, about 90% of them found once; the top ten carry under 8%. Sequencing used PBMCs. The receptors were gathered from a woman in her twenties or thirties in good health and CMV-seropositive. Each CDR3 is given with its conserved first and last residue. Each record gives: J gene, V gene, clone size, D gene, CDR3 protein, CDR3 DNA. The D gene is left open where the match is weak. Only part of the rows carry a size: once, few, many, or a class if the clone is expanded.

j_call: TRBJ2-4
v_call: TRBV5-1
clone_size: -
d_call: TRBD1
cdr3_aa: CASSLSGTGLLDIQYF
cdr3_nt: TGCGCCAGCAGCCTTTCCGGGACAGGGCTTTTGGACATTCAGTACTTC

j_call: TRBJ2-3
v_call: TRBV29-1
clone_size: -
d_call: TRBD2
cdr3_aa: CSADIPYSSGGTDTQYF
cdr3_nt: TGCAGCGCAGACATACCCTATTCTAGCGGGGGCACAGATACGCAGTATTTT

j_call: TRBJ2-1
v_call: TRBV7-9
clone_size: -
d_call: -
cdr3_aa: CASTAQPGLEYLF
cdr3_nt: TGTGCCAGCACCGCCCAACCGGGACTTGAGTACCTCTTC

j_call: TRBJ1-2
v_call: TRBV15
clone_size: -
d_call: -
cdr3_aa: CATSRDLAGNYGYTF
cdr3_nt: TGTGCCACCAGCAGAGATTTGGCAGGGAACTATGGCTACACCTTC

j_call: TRBJ2-1
v_call: TRBV2
clone_size: -
d_call: -
cdr3_aa: CASSERVATNEQFF
cdr3_nt: TGTGCCAGCAGTGAGCGGGTGGCTACCAATGAGCAGTTCTTC

j_call: TRBJ1-4
v_call: TRBV7-9
clone_size: -
d_call: TRBD1
cdr3_aa: CASGGQGKEKLFF
cdr3_nt: TGTGCCTCTGGGGGACAGGGCAAGGAAAAACTGTTTTTT

j_call: TRBJ2-1
v_call: TRBV9
clone_size: -
d_call: TRBD2
cdr3_aa: CASSAPGLASSSYNEQFF
cdr3_nt: TGTGCCAGCAGCGCACCGGGACTAGCGTCTAGCTCCTACAATGAGCAGTTCTTC

j_call: TRBJ2-7
v_call: TRBV11-2
clone_size: -
d_call: TRBD2
cdr3_aa: CASSLTTSGGLYEQYF
cdr3_nt: TGTGCCAGCAGCCTGACGACTAGCGGGGGGCTCTACGAGCAGTACTTC

j_call: TRBJ2-1
v_call: TRBV7-9
clone_size: once
d_call: TRBD2
cdr3_aa: CASSLSSGGNNEQFF
cdr3_nt: TGTGCCAGCAGCTTATCTAGCGGGGGCAACAATGAGCAGTTCTTC

j_call: TRBJ2-5
v_call: TRBV7-9
clone_size: -
d_call: TRBD1
cdr3_aa: CASSVNPGGQETQYF
cdr3_nt: TGTGCCAGCAGCGTTAACCCAGGGGGCCAAGAGACCCAGTACTTC

j_call: TRBJ2-7
v_call: TRBV10-2
clone_size: -
d_call: -
cdr3_aa: CASSEKRVSVSYEQYF
cdr3_nt: TGCGCCAGCAGTGAGAAGCGGGTCTCGGTTTCTTACGAGCAGTACTTC